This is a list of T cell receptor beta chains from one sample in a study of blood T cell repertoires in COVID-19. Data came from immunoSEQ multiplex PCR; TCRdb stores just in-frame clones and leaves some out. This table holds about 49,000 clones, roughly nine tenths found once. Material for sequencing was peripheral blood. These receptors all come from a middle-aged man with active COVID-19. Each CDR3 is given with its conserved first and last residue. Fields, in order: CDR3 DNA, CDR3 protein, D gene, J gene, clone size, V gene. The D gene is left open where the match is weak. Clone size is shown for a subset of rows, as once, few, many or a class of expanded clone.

DNA: TGTGCCAGCAGTTACTCGACAGGGAACACTGAAGCTTTCTTT
CDR3: CASSYSTGNTEAFF
D: NA
J: TRBJ1-1
size: NA
V: TRBV6-5

DNA: TGTGCCAGCAGCCAAAGCGGTCACAATGAGCAGTTCTTC
CDR3: CASSQSGHNEQFF
D: NA
J: TRBJ2-1
size: NA
V: TRBV7-2

DNA: TGTGCCAGTCTCTCCGGGACAGGGTATGGAGATACGCAGTATTTT
CDR3: CASLSGTGYGDTQYF
D: TRBD1
J: TRBJ2-3
size: NA
V: TRBV7-2

DNA: TGCGCCAGCAGCTTGGCTGCAGGGGGCACTGAAGCTTTCTTT
CDR3: CASSLAAGGTEAFF
D: TRBD1
J: TRBJ1-1
size: medium-sized
V: TRBV5-1

DNA: TGTGCCTGGAGTGTCCCCAGGACAGGGGTTGAAAACATTCAGTACTTC
CDR3: CAWSVPRTGVENIQYF
D: TRBD1
J: TRBJ2-4
size: NA
V: TRBV30

DNA: TGTGCCAGCAGCCAAGGTAATAGCGACTACGAGCAGTACTTC
CDR3: CASSQGNSDYEQYF
D: NA
J: TRBJ2-7
size: NA
V: TRBV3-1/TRBV3-2

DNA: TGTGCCAGCAGCTTAAATGGGTGGGGCCGGCCAACTGAAGCTTTCTTT
CDR3: CASSLNGWGRPTEAFF
D: NA
J: TRBJ1-1
size: NA
V: TRBV7-3

DNA: TGTGCCAGTATAGACAGGGGGCCTTCCAACACTGAAGCTTTCTTT
CDR3: CASIDRGPSNTEAFF
D: TRBD1
J: TRBJ1-1
size: NA
V: TRBV19

DNA: TGCAGCGTTGCTTCGGGGTTCAATCAGCCCCAGCATTTT
CDR3: CSVASGFNQPQHF
D: NA
J: TRBJ1-5
size: NA
V: TRBV29-1

DNA: TGTGCCAGCAGCTTACTAGCGGGGAGGGACACCGGGGAGCTGTTTTTT
CDR3: CASSLLAGRDTGELFF
D: TRBD2
J: TRBJ2-2
size: NA
V: TRBV7-8

DNA: TGTGCCAGCAGTTTAACAGATGAAAAACTGTTTTTT
CDR3: CASSLTDEKLFF
D: NA
J: TRBJ1-4
size: NA
V: TRBV28

DNA: TGTGCCAGCAGTTTATTGGGGACAGGGACCTACGAGCAGTACTTC
CDR3: CASSLLGTGTYEQYF
D: TRBD1
J: TRBJ2-7
size: NA
V: TRBV27

DNA: TGTGCCAGCAGCAAAAGATCCCTCGGGGGAGGAGAGACCCAGTACTTC
CDR3: CASSKRSLGGGETQYF
D: NA
J: TRBJ2-5
size: NA
V: TRBV5-5

DNA: TGTGCCAGTAGTATCGAGGCTTCCTACAATGAGCAGTTCTTC
CDR3: CASSIEASYNEQFF
D: NA
J: TRBJ2-1
size: NA
V: TRBV19

DNA: TGTGCCAGCAGCCTCTCCGGACAGGATAGGAGCTACACCTTC
CDR3: CASSLSGQDRSYTF
D: TRBD1
J: TRBJ1-2
size: NA
V: TRBV14

DNA: TGTGCCATCAGTGAGTCCCAACCGGGACAGGGGGCTGGGCCCCAGCATTTT
CDR3: CAISESQPGQGAGPQHF
D: TRBD1
J: TRBJ1-5
size: NA
V: TRBV10-3

DNA: TGCGCCAGCAGCTTGGTTGGGACAGGAGGATTTTCTGAAAAACTGTTTTTT
CDR3: CASSLVGTGGFSEKLFF
D: TRBD1
J: TRBJ1-4
size: NA
V: TRBV5-1

DNA: TGTGCTAGTGGTTTGTTCGGACAGGGTTTCTACACCTTC
CDR3: CASGLFGQGFYTF
D: TRBD1
J: TRBJ1-2
size: NA
V: TRBV12-5

DNA: TGCGCCAGCAGCTTCAGACCTCGAGCGGGCGCTCACCAAGAGACCCAGTACTTC
CDR3: CASSFRPRAGAHQETQYF
D: NA
J: TRBJ2-5
size: NA
V: TRBV5-1

DNA: TGTGCCTGGGGCCAAGCGGGGGGCACAGATACGCAGTATTTT
CDR3: CAWGQAGGTDTQYF
D: TRBD2
J: TRBJ2-3
size: NA
V: TRBV30

DNA: TGTGCCAGCTCACCCGGGACAGGGGTCCACTATGGCTACACCTTC
CDR3: CASSPGTGVHYGYTF
D: TRBD1
J: TRBJ1-2
size: NA
V: TRBV18

DNA: TGTGCCAGTAGAGACCAGGGGGCCTCCTACAATGAGCAGTTCTTC
CDR3: CASRDQGASYNEQFF
D: TRBD1
J: TRBJ2-1
size: NA
V: TRBV6-5

DNA: TGTGCCAGCAGCTTTTTCCGGCCGGGGAAAAACATTCAGTACTTC
CDR3: CASSFFRPGKNIQYF
D: NA
J: TRBJ2-4
size: once
V: TRBV11-2

DNA: TGCGCCAGCAGCTCGACAGGGGTATTCGATACGCAGTATTTT
CDR3: CASSSTGVFDTQYF
D: TRBD1
J: TRBJ2-3
size: NA
V: TRBV5-1

DNA: TGTGCCAGCAGCTCCCACTTTCAACAGTCCTACGAGCAGTACTTC
CDR3: CASSSHFQQSYEQYF
D: NA
J: TRBJ2-7
size: NA
V: TRBV11-2

DNA: TGTGCCAGCAGATACGGGGGTTCGTCAGGTGAGCAGTTCTTC
CDR3: CASRYGGSSGEQFF
D: NA
J: TRBJ2-1
size: NA
V: TRBV28

DNA: TGTGCCAGCAGCTTCATTAGCGGGAGGATCTACAATGAGCAGTTCTTC
CDR3: CASSFISGRIYNEQFF
D: TRBD2
J: TRBJ2-1
size: once
V: TRBV11-1

DNA: TGTGCCAGCAGCCGTCCCGGGACAGGATTGAACACTGAAGCTTTCTTT
CDR3: CASSRPGTGLNTEAFF
D: TRBD1
J: TRBJ1-1
size: NA
V: TRBV5-6

DNA: TGTGCCAGCATTGTTAGAGGACAGGGCTATGGCTACACCTTC
CDR3: CASIVRGQGYGYTF
D: TRBD1
J: TRBJ1-2
size: NA
V: TRBV6-5

DNA: TGTGCCAGCAGCTCCCACGGGACACCGAACACCGGGGAGCTGTTTTTT
CDR3: CASSSHGTPNTGELFF
D: NA
J: TRBJ2-2
size: NA
V: TRBV5-4

DNA: TGTGCCAGCAGTCGGGACAGGGGGGATATTGGAGAGCAGTACTTC
CDR3: CASSRDRGDIGEQYF
D: TRBD1
J: TRBJ2-7
size: NA
V: TRBV6-5

DNA: TGTGCCAGCCAGAATAGCGGGAGCGGGTACGAGCAGTACTTC
CDR3: CASQNSGSGYEQYF
D: TRBD2
J: TRBJ2-7
size: NA
V: TRBV28